This TCR beta chain was captured by sequencing in a study of T cell responses to AZD1222 COVID-19 vaccine. This clone was observed a handful of times. Its antigen remains unidentified. This CDR3 contains 14 residues. The trim removed 2 bases at V and 9 bases at J, leaving 11 bases unmatched. CDR1 SGHRS and CDR2 YFSETQ come from the germline V gene. Overall study findings and caveats: The study sampled repertoires only after the peak T cell response. At baseline, just five or six AZD1222 recipients tested seropositive. Females outnumbered males among donors, who were mostly white British; clonal diversity was possibly underestimated.

The data were produced by immunoSEQ multiplex PCR, yet TCRdb's version contains in-frame clones alone and is incomplete. The sample lists fewer than 150,000 clones, around 86% occurring once. This chain joins TRBV5-1 and TRBJ2-7, with 7 bases aligning to TRBD1. The input for sequencing was peripheral blood, taken on day 0 of AZD1222 vaccination. The origin of this receptor is an adult in good health. The CDR3 is CASSLTGQIPMQYF. As DNA, the CDR3 is TGCGCCAGCAGCTTAACGGGACAGATACCTATGCAGTACTTC.